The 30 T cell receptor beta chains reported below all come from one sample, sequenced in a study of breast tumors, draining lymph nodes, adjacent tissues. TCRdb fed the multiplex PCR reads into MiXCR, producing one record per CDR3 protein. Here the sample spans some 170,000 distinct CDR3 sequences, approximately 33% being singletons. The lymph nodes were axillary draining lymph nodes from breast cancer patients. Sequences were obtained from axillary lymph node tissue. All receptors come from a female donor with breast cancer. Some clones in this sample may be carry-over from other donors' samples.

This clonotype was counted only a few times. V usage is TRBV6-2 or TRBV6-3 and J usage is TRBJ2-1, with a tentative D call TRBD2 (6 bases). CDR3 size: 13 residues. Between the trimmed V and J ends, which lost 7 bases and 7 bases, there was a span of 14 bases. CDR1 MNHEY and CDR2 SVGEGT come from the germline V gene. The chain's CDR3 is CASNINGGNEQFF. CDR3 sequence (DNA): TGTGCCAGCAACATAAACGGGGGAAATGAGCAGTTCTTC.

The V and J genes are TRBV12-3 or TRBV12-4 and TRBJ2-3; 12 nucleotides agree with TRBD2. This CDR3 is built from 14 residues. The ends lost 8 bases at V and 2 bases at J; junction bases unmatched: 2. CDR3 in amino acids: CASGLAGTTDTQYF. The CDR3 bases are TGTGCCAGCGGACTAGCGGGAACCACAGATACGCAGTATTTT.

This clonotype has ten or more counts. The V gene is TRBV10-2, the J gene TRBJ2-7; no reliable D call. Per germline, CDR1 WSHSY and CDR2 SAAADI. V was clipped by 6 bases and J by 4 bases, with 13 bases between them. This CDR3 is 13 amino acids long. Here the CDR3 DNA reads TGCGCCAGCAGATCCCATGGTGTATACGAGCAGTACTTC. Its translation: CASRSHGVYEQYF.

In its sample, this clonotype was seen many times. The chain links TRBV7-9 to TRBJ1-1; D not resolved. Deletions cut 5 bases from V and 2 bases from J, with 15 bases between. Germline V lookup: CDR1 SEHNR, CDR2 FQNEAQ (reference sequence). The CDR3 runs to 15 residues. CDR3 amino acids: CASSTSPQPNTEAFF. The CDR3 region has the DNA TGTGCCAGCAGCACCTCACCGCAACCCAACACTGAAGCTTTCTTT.

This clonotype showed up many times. The CDR3 loop reads CASSAQLAGGGDTQYF. CDR3 sequence (DNA): TGTGCCAGCAGTGCCCAACTAGCGGGAGGGGGTGATACGCAGTATTTT. The gene calls are TRBV6-2 or TRBV6-3 and TRBJ2-3; 13 bases fit TRBD2. With V trimmed by 5 bases and J by 6 bases, 8 bases remained unmatched. Germline V gives CDR1 MNHEY, CDR2 SVGEGT. The CDR3 runs to 16 residues.

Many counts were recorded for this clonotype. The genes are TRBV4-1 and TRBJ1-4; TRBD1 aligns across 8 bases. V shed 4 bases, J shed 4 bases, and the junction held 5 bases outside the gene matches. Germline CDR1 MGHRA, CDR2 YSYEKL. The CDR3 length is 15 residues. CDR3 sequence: CASSPGDRNNEKLFF. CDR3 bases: TGCGCCAGCAGCCCAGGGGACAGGAATAATGAAAAACTGTTTTTT.

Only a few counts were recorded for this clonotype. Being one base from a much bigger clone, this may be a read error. CDR3 DNA sequence: TGTGCCACCGCCGATGGAGGGAGCTCCTACAATGAGCAGCTCTTC. It encodes CATADGGSSYNEQLF. The V call is TRBV28, the J call TRBJ2-1, with D possibly matching TRBD2 (6 bases). Germline values: CDR1 MDHEN, CDR2 SYDVKM. The CDR3 spans 15 residues.

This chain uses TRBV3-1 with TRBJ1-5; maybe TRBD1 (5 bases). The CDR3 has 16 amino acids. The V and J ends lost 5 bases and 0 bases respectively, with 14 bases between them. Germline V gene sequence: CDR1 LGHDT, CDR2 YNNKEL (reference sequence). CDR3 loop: CASSYGAGGSNQPQHF. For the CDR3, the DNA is TGTGCCAGCAGCTACGGGGCTGGCGGTAGCAATCAGCCCCAGCATTTT. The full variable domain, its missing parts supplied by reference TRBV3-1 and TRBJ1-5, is DTAVSQTPKYLVTQMGNDKSIKCEQNLGHDTMYWYKQDSKKFLKIMFSYNNKELIINETVPNRFSPKSPDKAHLNLHINSLELGDSAVYFCASSYGAGGSNQPQHFGDGTRLSIL.

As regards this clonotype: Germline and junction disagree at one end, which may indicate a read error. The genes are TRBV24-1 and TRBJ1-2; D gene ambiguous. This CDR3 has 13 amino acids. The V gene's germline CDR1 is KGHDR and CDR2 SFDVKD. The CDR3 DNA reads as TGTGCCACCGGTGGATGGGGAAACTATAGCTACACCTTC. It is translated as CATGGWGNYSYTF.

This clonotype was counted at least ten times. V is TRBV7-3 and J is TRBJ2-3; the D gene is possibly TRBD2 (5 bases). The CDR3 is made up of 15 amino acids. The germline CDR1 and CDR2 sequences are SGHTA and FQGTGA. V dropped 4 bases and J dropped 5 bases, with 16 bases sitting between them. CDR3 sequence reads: CASSSGPRVEDTQYF. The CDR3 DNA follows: TGTGCCAGCAGCTCCGGGCCGAGGGTGGAAGATACGCAGTATTTT.

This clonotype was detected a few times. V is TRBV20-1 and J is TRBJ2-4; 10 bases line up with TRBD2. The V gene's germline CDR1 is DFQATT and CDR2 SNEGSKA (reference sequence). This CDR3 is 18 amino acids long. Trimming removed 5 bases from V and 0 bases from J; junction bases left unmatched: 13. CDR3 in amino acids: CSALATSGVHLAKNIQYF. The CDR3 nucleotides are TGCAGTGCTCTGGCAACTAGCGGGGTACACCTAGCCAAAAACATTCAGTACTTC.

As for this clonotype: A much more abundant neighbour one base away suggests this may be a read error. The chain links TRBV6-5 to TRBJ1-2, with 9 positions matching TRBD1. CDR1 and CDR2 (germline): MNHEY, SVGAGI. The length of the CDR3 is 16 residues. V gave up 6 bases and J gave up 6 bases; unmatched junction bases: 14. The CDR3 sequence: CASSGDRAPGVHGYTF. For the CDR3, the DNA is TGTGCCAGCAGCGGGGACAGGGCCCCGGGGGTTCATGGCTACACCTTC.

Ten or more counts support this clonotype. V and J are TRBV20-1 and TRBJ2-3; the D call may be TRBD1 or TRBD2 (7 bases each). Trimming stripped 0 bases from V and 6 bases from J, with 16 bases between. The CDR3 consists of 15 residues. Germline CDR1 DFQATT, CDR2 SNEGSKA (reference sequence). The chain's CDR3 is CSAREPRQGGDTQYF. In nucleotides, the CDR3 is TGCAGTGCTAGAGAACCACGACAGGGAGGGGATACGCAGTATTTT.

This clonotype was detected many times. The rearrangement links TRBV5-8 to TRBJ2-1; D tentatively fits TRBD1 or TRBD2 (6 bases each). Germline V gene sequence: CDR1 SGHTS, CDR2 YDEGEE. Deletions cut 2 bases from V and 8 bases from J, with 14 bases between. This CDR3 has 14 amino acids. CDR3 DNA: TGTGCCAGCAGCTTAGGGGGGCCCCGTTATGAGCAGTTCTTC. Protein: CASSLGGPRYEQFF.

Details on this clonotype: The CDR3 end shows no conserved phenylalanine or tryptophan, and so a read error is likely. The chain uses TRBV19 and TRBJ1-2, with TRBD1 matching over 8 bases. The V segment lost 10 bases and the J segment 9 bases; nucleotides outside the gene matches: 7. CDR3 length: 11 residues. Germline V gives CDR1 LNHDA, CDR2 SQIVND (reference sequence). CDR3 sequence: CATSRTGRYTL. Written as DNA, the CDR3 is TGTGCCACCTCCAGGACAGGGCGCTACACCCTC.

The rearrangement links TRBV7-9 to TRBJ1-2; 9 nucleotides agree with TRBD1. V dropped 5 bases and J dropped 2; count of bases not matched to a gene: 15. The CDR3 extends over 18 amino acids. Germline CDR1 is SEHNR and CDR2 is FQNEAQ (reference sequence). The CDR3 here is CASSPMPDRGNMNYGYTF. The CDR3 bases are TGTGCCAGCAGCCCAATGCCGGACAGGGGTAATATGAACTATGGCTACACCTTC. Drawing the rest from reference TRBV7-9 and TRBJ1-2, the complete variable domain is DTGVSQNPRHKITKRGQNVTFRCDPISEHNRLYWYRQTLGQGPEFLTYFQNEAQLEKSRLLSDRFSAERPKGSFSTLEIQRTEQGDSAMYLCASSPMPDRGNMNYGYTFGSGTRLTVV.

CDR3 bases: TGCAGCGTTGAAGATCGTGGAGGGTACGCTGGAAAACCCATATATTTT. Translating gives CSVEDRGGYAGKPIYF. The J gene is TRBJ1-3, the V gene TRBV29-1; D is ambiguous. Trimming cost V 0 bases and J 11 bases, with 23 bases left between them. The V gene's germline CDR1 is SQVTM and CDR2 ANQGSEA. The CDR3 extends over 16 amino acids. The entire variable domain, with the rest obtained from reference TRBV29-1 and TRBJ1-3, is as follows: SAVISQKPSRDICQRGTSLTIQCQVDSQVTMMFWYRQQPGQSLTLIATANQGSEATYESGFVIDKFPISRPNLTFSTLTVSNMSPEDSSIYLCSVEDRGGYAGKPIYFGEGSWLTVV.

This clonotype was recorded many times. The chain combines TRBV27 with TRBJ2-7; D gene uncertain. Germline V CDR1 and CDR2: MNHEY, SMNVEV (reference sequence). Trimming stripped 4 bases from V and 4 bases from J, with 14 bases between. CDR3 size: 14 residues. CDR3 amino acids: CASSSSNTIYEQYF. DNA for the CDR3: TGTGCCAGCAGTTCATCCAACACAATTTACGAGCAGTACTTC.

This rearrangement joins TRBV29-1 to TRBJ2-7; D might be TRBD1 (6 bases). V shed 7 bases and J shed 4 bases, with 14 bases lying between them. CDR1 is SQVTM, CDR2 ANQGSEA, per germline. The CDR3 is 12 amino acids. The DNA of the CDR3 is TGCAGCGCTCAGGGACACCAGTACGAGCAGTACTTC. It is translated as CSAQGHQYEQYF.

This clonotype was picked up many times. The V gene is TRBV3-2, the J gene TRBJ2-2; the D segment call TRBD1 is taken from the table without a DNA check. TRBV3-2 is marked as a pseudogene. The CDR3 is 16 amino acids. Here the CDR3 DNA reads TGTGCCAGCAGCCAAGAGGGCACAGCGAACACCGGGGAGCTGTTTTTT. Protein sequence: CASSQEGTANTGELFF.

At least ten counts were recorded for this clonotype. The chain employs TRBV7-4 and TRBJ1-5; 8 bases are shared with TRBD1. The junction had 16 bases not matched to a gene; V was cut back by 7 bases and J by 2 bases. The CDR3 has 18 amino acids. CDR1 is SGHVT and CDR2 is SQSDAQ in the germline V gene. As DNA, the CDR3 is TGTGCCAGCACCGCACCAGGACAGGGAAGTAGGGGCAATCAGCCCCAGCATTTT. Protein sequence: CASTAPGQGSRGNQPQHF. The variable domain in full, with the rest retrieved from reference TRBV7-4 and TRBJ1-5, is GAGVSQSPRYKVAKRGRDVALRCDSISGHVTLYWYRQTLGQGSEVLTYSQSDAQRDKSGRPSGRFSAERPERSVSTLKIQRTEQGDSAVYLCASTAPGQGSRGNQPQHFGDGTRLSIL.

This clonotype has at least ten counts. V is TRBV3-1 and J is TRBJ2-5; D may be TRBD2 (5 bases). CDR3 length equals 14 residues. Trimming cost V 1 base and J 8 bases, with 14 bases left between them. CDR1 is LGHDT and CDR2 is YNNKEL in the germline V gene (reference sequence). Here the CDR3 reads CASSQVYGKGTQYF. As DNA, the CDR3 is TGTGCCAGCAGCCAAGTATACGGGAAAGGAACCCAGTACTTC.

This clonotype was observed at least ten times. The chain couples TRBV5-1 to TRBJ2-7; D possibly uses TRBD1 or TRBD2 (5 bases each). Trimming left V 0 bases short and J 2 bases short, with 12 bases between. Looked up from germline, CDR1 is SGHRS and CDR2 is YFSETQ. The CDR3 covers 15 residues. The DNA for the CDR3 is TGCGCCAGCAGCTTGGTAGGGACCGCGACCTACGAGCAGTACTTC. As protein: CASSLVGTATYEQYF.

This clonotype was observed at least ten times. In nucleotides, the CDR3 is TGCGCCAGCAGCTTCCAGGGGGCCAGTGAAAAACTGTTTTTT. Its translation is CASSFQGASEKLFF. The V gene is TRBV5-1, the J gene TRBJ1-4; 8 positions agree with TRBD1. There are 14 residues in the CDR3. The V segment lost 2 bases and the J segment 7 bases; nucleotides outside the gene matches: 4. Germline V gives CDR1 SGHRS, CDR2 YFSETQ.

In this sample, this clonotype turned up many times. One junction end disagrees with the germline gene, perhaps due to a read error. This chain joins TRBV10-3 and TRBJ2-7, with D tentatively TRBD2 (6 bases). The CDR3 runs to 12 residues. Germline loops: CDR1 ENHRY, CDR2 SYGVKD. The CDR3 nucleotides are TGTGCCATCAGTGAGTCGGACTACGAGCAGTGCTTC. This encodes CAISESDYEQCF.

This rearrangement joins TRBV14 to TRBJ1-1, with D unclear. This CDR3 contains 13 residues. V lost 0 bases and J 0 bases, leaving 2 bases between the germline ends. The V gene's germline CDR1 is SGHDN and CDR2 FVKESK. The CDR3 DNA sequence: TGTGCCAGCAGCCAAGAGTTGAACACTGAAGCTTTCTTT. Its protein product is CASSQELNTEAFF.

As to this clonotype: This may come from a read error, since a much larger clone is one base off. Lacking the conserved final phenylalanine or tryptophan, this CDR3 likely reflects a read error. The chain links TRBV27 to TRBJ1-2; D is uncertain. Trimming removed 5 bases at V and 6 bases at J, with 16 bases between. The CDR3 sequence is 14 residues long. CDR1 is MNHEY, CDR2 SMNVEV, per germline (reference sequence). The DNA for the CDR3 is TGTGCCAGCAGTCCCCGAATTCGGACGGATGGCTACACCTCC. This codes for CASSPRIRTDGYTS.

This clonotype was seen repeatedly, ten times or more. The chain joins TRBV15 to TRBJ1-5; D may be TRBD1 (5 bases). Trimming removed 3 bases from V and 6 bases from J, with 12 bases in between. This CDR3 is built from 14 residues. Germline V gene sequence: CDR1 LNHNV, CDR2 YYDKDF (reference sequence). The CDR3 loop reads CATSSGGRAQPQHF. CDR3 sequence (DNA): TGTGCCACCAGCAGTGGGGGGAGGGCTCAGCCCCAGCATTTT.

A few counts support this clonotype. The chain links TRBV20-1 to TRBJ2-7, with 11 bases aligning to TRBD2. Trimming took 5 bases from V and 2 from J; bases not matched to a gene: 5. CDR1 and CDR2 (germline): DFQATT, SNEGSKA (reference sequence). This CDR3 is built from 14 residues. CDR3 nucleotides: TGCAGTGCTCTCGGACTAGCGGGTGCCTACGAGCAGTACTTC. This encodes CSALGLAGAYEQYF.

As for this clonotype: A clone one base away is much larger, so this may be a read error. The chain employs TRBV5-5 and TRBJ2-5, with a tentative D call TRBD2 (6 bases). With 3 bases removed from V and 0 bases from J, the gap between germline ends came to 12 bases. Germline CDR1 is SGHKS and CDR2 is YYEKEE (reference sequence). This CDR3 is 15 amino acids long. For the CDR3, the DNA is TGTGCCAGCAGCTCAGGCGGGGCGTACCAAGAGACCCAGTACTTC. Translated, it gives CASSSGGAYQETQYF.